These 13 T cell receptor beta chains were sequenced from one sample in a study of tumor-infiltrating lymphocytes in primary liver carcinoma. Constant-region priming of around 500 ng total RNA yielded TCR beta cDNA. For TCR beta, libraries were produced by three nested multiplex PCR rounds using slightly modified ARM-PCR. PCR rounds one and two used TRBV1-TRBV30 forward primers with a C-beta reverse primer for about 9 cycles each. Using its own MiXCR run on the multiplex PCR reads, TCRdb lists one record per CDR3 protein. Of about 210,000 distinct CDR3 sequences in the sample, less than 65% were seen once. Germline DNA was also extracted, with blood RNA taken from unsorted whole blood. The sample taken for sequencing was peripheral blood. The receptors were gathered from a woman aged 55-75 years with primary liver carcinoma and hepatitis B virus infection.

As to this clonotype: This clone may be a read error of a much larger clone one base away. This likely comes from a read error, as the CDR3 has no conserved phenylalanine or tryptophan at its end. CDR3 region: CASSEAEREEYEQYL. As DNA, the CDR3 is TGTGCCAGCAGTGAAGCGGAGCGGGAGGAATACGAGCAGTACCTC. The J gene is TRBJ2-7, the V gene TRBV6-1, with TRBD2 matching over 9 bases. The CDR3 runs to 15 residues. Looked up from germline, CDR1 is MNHNS and CDR2 is SASEGT. The J segment lost 4 bases and the V segment lost 0 bases, leaving 4 bases of the junction unmatched.

Points on this clonotype: A much bigger clone sits one base away, suggesting this may be a read error. The chain carries TRBV10-3 and TRBJ1-2; 10 bases fit TRBD1. The germline gives CDR1 ENHRY, CDR2 SYGVKD. The CDR3 spans 21 residues. The V segment lost 4 bases and the J segment 0 bases; nucleotides outside the gene matches: 20. The CDR3 nucleotides are TGTGCCATCAGTGCGGAAGTCGGGGCGCGGACAGGGGGTTCTCCTAACTATGGCTACACCTTC. Its translation: CAISAEVGARTGGSPNYGYTF.

Concerning this clonotype: An end of the junction does not agree with germline; a read error may underlie this. The chain combines TRBV5-1 with TRBJ2-6; 7 nucleotides align to TRBD1. CDR3 length: 16 amino acids. CDR1 SGHRS and CDR2 YFSETQ come from the germline V gene. The chain's CDR3 is CVSSRTGHSGANVLTF. DNA of the CDR3: TGCGTCAGCAGTCGGACAGGCCATTCTGGGGCCAACGTCCTGACTTTC.

This clonotype was counted a few times. This chain links TRBV10-3 with TRBJ1-1; D uncertain. Trimming left V 4 bases short and J 0 bases short, with 3 bases between. This CDR3 spans 12 amino acids. Germline CDR1 ENHRY, CDR2 SYGVKD. CDR3 in DNA: TGTGCCATCAGTGGTATGAACACTGAAGCTTTCTTT. It translates to CAISGMNTEAFF.

In regard to this clonotype: A much larger clone differs by one base, so this may be a read error. The CDR3 reads CASSSRHIYYEQYF. The CDR3 DNA is TGTGCCAGCAGTTCCCGGCACATATATTACGAGCAGTACTTC. J is TRBJ2-7 and V is TRBV12-3 or TRBV12-4; D gene ambiguous. Trimming stripped 4 bases from V and 4 bases from J, with 14 bases between. The CDR3 is made up of 14 amino acids.

Ten or more counts support this clonotype. V is TRBV14 and J is TRBJ1-1, with D unclear. CDR1 and CDR2 from the germline V gene are SGHDN and FVKESK. The CDR3 is 13 amino acids. V shed 3 bases and J shed 6 bases, with 11 bases lying between them. The CDR3: CASSQATGPEAFF. The DNA for the CDR3 is TGTGCCAGCAGCCAGGCCACCGGGCCTGAAGCTTTCTTT.

This clonotype was seen ten or more times. The rearrangement joins TRBV11-3 to TRBJ2-1; possibly TRBD2 for D (6 bases). Trimming removed 1 base from V and 0 bases from J, with 13 bases in between. CDR3 length: 17 amino acids. In germline, CDR1 is SGHNT, CDR2 YENEEA. This chain's CDR3 is CASSLGGAGSSYNEQFF. CDR3 sequence (DNA): TGTGCCAGCAGCTTAGGCGGGGCGGGAAGCTCCTACAATGAGCAGTTCTTC. The whole variable domain, filled in from reference TRBV11-3 and TRBJ2-1, reads EAGVVQSPRYKIIEKKQPVAFWCNPISGHNTLYWYLQNLGQGPELLIRYENEEAVDDSQLPKDRFSAERLKGVDSTLKIQPAELGDSAVYLCASSLGGAGSSYNEQFFGPGTRLTVL.

The chain combines TRBV11-2 with TRBJ2-7; TRBD1 matches at 7 bases. The CDR3 sequence is 12 residues long. V shed 9 bases and J 6 bases; nucleotides not matched to a gene: 8. CDR1 and CDR2 (germline): SGHAT, FQNNGV. CDR3 DNA sequence: TGTGCCAGTAGCCAGACAGGGTTCGAGCAGTACTTC. Translation gives CASSQTGFEQYF. The full variable domain, completed using reference TRBV11-2 and TRBJ2-7, is EAGVAQSPRYKIIEKRQSVAFWCNPISGHATLYWYQQILGQGPKLLIQFQNNGVVDDSQLPKDRFSAERLKGVDSTLKIQPAKLEDSAVYLCASSQTGFEQYFGPGTRLTVT.

This clonotype was counted ten times or more. The CDR3 bases are TGCAGCGTTGTTTTCGCAGGTAGCACAGATACGCAGTATTTT. Protein sequence: CSVVFAGSTDTQYF. The chain is built from TRBV29-1 and TRBJ2-3; D is uncertain. The germline CDR1 and CDR2 sequences are SQVTM and ANQGSEA. The CDR3 contains 14 residues. Trimming shortened V by 4 bases and J by 0 bases, and 11 bases separated the two germline ends.

Comments on this clonotype: One end of the junction does not line up with germline, which may come from a read error. The gene calls are TRBV11-2 and TRBJ2-2; D gene unclear. Germline V gene lookup returns CDR1 SGHAT and CDR2 FQNNGV. CDR3 size: 14 residues. The CDR3 region is CTSSLVTGHGELFF. The CDR3 nucleotides are TGTACCAGCAGCTTAGTCACGGGTCACGGGGAGCTGTTTTTT.

This clonotype was counted only a few times. The V call is TRBV7-9, the J call TRBJ1-1, with D unresolved. Looked up from germline, CDR1 is SEHNR and CDR2 is FQNEAQ (reference sequence). V shed 2 bases and J shed 1 base, with 8 bases lying between them. The CDR3 length is 14 residues. CDR3 residues: CASSLSRGNTEAFF. The DNA of the CDR3 is TGTGCCAGCAGCTTATCACGTGGGAACACTGAAGCTTTCTTT.

This clonotype has just a few counts. This chain's CDR3 is CASSFRREETDTQYF. The CDR3 DNA reads as TGTGCCAGCAGTTTCAGGCGGGAGGAGACAGATACGCAGTATTTT. V gene TRBV28 combines with J gene TRBJ2-3, with 8 bases matching TRBD2. CDR3 length: 15 amino acids. The germline V gene has CDR1 MDHEN and CDR2 SYDVKM. The V gene end was trimmed by 3 bases and the J gene end by 3 bases; junction bases not matched to a gene: 5.

This clonotype was detected many times. The chain combines TRBV11-2 with TRBJ2-4, with unresolved D. The CDR3 has 14 residues. V shed 0 bases and J shed 6 bases, with 9 bases lying between them. Per germline, CDR1 SGHAT and CDR2 FQNNGV. CDR3 coding DNA: TGTGCCAGCAGCTTAGAGGCTCGTGCAAACATTCAGTACTTC. This codes for CASSLEARANIQYF.